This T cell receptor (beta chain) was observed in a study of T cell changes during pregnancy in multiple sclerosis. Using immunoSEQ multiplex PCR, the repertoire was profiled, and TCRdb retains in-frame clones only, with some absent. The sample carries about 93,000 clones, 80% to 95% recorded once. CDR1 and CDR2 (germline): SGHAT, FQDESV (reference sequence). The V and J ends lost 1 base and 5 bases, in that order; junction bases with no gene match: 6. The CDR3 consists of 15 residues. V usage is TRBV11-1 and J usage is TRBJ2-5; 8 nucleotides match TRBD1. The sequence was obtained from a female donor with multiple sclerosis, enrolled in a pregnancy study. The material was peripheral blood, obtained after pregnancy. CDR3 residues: CASSLEQGVGETQYF. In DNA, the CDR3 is TGTGCCAGCAGCTTAGAACAGGGGGTCGGGGAGACCCAGTACTTC.